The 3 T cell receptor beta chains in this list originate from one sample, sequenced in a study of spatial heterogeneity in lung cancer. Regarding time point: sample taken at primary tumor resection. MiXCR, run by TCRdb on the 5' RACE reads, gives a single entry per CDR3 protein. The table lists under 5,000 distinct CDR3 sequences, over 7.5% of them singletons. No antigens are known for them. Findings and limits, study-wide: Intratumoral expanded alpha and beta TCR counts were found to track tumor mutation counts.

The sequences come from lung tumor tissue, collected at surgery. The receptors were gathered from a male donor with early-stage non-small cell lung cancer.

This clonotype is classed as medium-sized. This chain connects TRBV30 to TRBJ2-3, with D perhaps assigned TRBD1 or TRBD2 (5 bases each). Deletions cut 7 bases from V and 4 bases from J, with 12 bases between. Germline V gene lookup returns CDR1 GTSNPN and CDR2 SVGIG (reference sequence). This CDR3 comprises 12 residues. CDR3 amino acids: CAYRDLADTQYF. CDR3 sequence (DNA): TGTGCCTATAGGGACCTTGCAGATACGCAGTATTTT.

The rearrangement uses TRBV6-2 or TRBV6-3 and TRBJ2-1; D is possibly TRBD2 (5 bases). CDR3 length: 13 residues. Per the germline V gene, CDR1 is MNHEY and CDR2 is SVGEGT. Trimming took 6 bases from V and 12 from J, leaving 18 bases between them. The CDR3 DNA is TGTGCCAGCAGACCCTCCTCAACTAGGAGGCAGTTCTTC. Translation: CASRPSSTRRQFF.

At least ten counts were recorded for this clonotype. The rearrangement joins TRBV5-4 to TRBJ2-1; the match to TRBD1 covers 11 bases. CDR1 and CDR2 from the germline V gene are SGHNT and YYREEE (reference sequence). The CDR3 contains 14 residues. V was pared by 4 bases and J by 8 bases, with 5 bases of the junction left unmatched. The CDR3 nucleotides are TGTGCCAGCAGCCCGGGACAGGGGGTGGATGAGCAGTTCTTC. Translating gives CASSPGQGVDEQFF.